This TCR beta chain was sequenced for a study of cytomegalovirus exposure and HLA in healthy donors. Study-level results: TCR beta chains numbering more than 150 were designated cytomegalovirus-associated.

PCR primers comprised 60 Vbeta and 13 Jbeta primers. The table came from immunoSEQ multiplex PCR; TCRdb's copy has only in-frame clones and leaves some out. Of around 200,000 clones listed, approximately 59% were seen once; the top ten hold under 3%. Healthy bone marrow donors made up the donors. Concerning this clone itself: As yet, its antigen is unknown.

This TCR was recovered from a middle-aged man in good health and CMV-seronegative. The sample taken for sequencing was PBMCs.

CDR3 in DNA: TGTGCCAGCAGTGAGGCACGAACACGAGATACGCAGTATTTT. Translating gives CASSEARTRDTQYF. V is TRBV6-1 and J is TRBJ2-3; D ambiguous. The V gene lost 3 bases and the J gene lost 5 bases, with 12 bases spanning the gap. This CDR3 spans 14 amino acids. From germline, CDR1 is MNHNS and CDR2 SASEGT.